One sample yielded the 31 T cell receptor beta chains listed below, sequenced in a study of T cells in Graves' hyperthyroidism and ophthalmopathy. The TCR beta CDR3 regions underwent amplification using RNA transcripts as the source. The primer set for the first-round RT-PCR of the TCR CDR3 was HTBI. A single record per CDR3 protein comes from TCRdb applying MiXCR to the multiplex PCR reads. The repertoire includes about 400,000 distinct CDR3 sequences, less than 15% of them detected once, and roughly 9.2% sits in the top ten. Sequenced input: blood. Every receptor here comes from a woman under 30 with Graves' hyperthyroidism.

This clonotype showed up many times. This chain uses TRBV2 with TRBJ2-7; D is perhaps TRBD1 (6 bases). The germline V gene has CDR1 SNHLY and CDR2 FYNNEI. The CDR3 extends over 13 amino acids. V lost 7 bases to trimming and J lost 2 bases, with 12 bases between them. The CDR3 nucleotides are TGTGCCAGCATGTGGACAGAAGCCTACGAGCAGTACTTC. Encoded protein: CASMWTEAYEQYF.

This clonotype was seen ten or more times. In DNA form, the CDR3 reads TGCAGTGCTAGAGATTGGACGGGGCGGACCTACAATGAGCAGTTCTTC. This gives the protein CSARDWTGRTYNEQFF. The chain employs TRBV20-1 and TRBJ2-1; D could derive from TRBD1 or TRBD2 (5 bases each). The CDR3 runs to 16 residues. V was pared by 0 bases and J by 2 bases, with 14 bases between. Germline V lookup: CDR1 DFQATT, CDR2 SNEGSKA (reference sequence).

This clonotype was counted many times. The chain combines TRBV20-1 with TRBJ2-4, with D unresolved. Germline assignment: CDR1 DFQATT and CDR2 SNEGSKA (reference sequence). The CDR3 sequence is 18 residues long. Trimming cost V 0 bases and J 0 bases, with 18 bases left between them. CDR3 in DNA: TGCAGTGCTAGAGACCTAAGGCAGCTCCTACTAGCCAAAAACATTCAGTACTTC. It translates to CSARDLRQLLLAKNIQYF.

This chain joins TRBV6-1 and TRBJ1-5; the D gene is possibly TRBD1 (6 bases). Per the germline V gene, CDR1 is MNHNS and CDR2 is SASEGT. Trimming took off 3 bases at V and 1 base at J, with 13 bases between the two ends. CDR3 length equals 16 residues. The CDR3 loop is CASSDRPGESNQPQHF. The DNA for the CDR3 is TGTGCCAGCAGTGACCGGCCAGGGGAAAGCAATCAGCCCCAGCATTTT.

This clonotype was found many times. The chain has TRBV7-2 and TRBJ2-7; D ambiguous. CDR3 size: 13 residues. With 5 bases removed from V and 2 bases from J, the gap between germline ends came to 10 bases. CDR1 and CDR2 (germline): SGHTA, FQGNSA. The CDR3 loop is CASSVGSPYEQYF. In nucleotides, the CDR3 is TGTGCCAGCAGCGTGGGGTCCCCCTACGAGCAGTACTTC.

This clonotype has a count of ten or more. V gene TRBV20-1 combines with J gene TRBJ2-1; 11 bases match TRBD2. The CDR3 contains 14 residues. V was clipped by 4 bases and J by 4 bases; unmatched bases: 3. Germline V gene sequence: CDR1 DFQATT, CDR2 SNEGSKA (reference sequence). The CDR3 protein is CSAIGTSGYNEQFF. DNA of the CDR3: TGCAGTGCTATCGGGACTAGCGGATACAATGAGCAGTTCTTC.

This clonotype appeared many times. The CDR3: CASSYSSIIKGAYEQYF. The CDR3, as DNA: TGTGCCAGCAGTTACTCGAGTATTATTAAAGGGGCCTACGAGCAGTACTTC. The V and J genes are TRBV6-6 and TRBJ2-7; a weak D match, TRBD1 (5 bases). The CDR3 is 17 amino acids. Trimming took off 0 bases at V and 2 bases at J, with 17 bases between the two ends. CDR1 MNHNY and CDR2 SVGAGI come from the germline V gene (reference sequence).

This clonotype was seen a few times. The chain is built from TRBV28 and TRBJ1-5; tentatively, D is TRBD1 (5 bases). CDR1 MDHEN and CDR2 SYDVKM come from the germline V gene. The CDR3 runs 14 residues. V was pared by 7 bases and J by 0 bases, with 10 bases between. In nucleotides, the CDR3 is TGTGCCAGCACCAACGACAGTAGCAATCAGCCCCAGCATTTT. Translating it yields CASTNDSSNQPQHF.

This clonotype was seen repeatedly, ten times or more. The CDR3 region is CASSRQNHNSPLHF. CDR3 coding DNA: TGTGCCAGCAGTCGACAGAATCATAATTCACCCCTCCACTTT. The chain joins TRBV2 to TRBJ1-6; the D gene is possibly TRBD1 (5 bases). The germline V gene has CDR1 SNHLY and CDR2 FYNNEI. CDR3 length: 14 amino acids. V lost 5 bases, J lost 5 bases, and 10 bases lay in between. The full variable domain, completed using reference TRBV2 and TRBJ1-6, is EPEVTQTPSHQVTQMGQEVILRCVPISNHLYFYWYRQILGQKVEFLVSFYNNEISEKSEIFDDQFSVERPDGSNFTLKIRSTKLEDSAMYFCASSRQNHNSPLHFGNGTRLTVT.

This clonotype has more than one count but fewer than ten. The J gene is TRBJ1-2, the V gene TRBV25-1, with TRBD1 identical over 9 bases. The J segment lost 6 bases and the V segment lost 1 base, leaving 9 bases of the junction unmatched. The CDR3 consists of 16 residues. Germline V gene data show CDR1 as MGHDK and CDR2 as SYGVNS. CDR3 bases: TGTGCCAGCAGTGAATGGGACGGGACAGGGCTTAATGGCTACACCTTC. As protein: CASSEWDGTGLNGYTF.

This rearrangement joins TRBV11-2 to TRBJ2-5; 8 bases are a match to TRBD2. Germline assignment: CDR1 SGHAT and CDR2 FQNNGV. The trim removed 5 bases at V and 4 bases at J, leaving 9 bases unmatched. CDR3 length: 15 residues. The CDR3 DNA is TGTGCCAGCAGCCCCCGTCCTAGCGGGCTAGAGACCCAGTACTTC. This gives the protein CASSPRPSGLETQYF.

There are many counts of this clonotype. V usage is TRBV12-3 or TRBV12-4 and J usage is TRBJ1-2; D is possibly TRBD1 (5 bases). The CDR3 has 14 residues. V gave up 5 bases and J gave up 5 bases, with 15 bases separating them. CDR3 in amino acids: CASSPHGGDYGYTF. The CDR3 nucleotides are TGTGCCAGCAGTCCCCATGGGGGGGATTATGGCTACACCTTC.

Ten or more counts support this clonotype. The chain has TRBV28 and TRBJ2-1; TRBD2 might be the D (5 bases). The CDR3 has 17 residues. CDR1 MDHEN and CDR2 SYDVKM come from the germline V gene. V lost 6 bases to trimming and J lost 7 bases, with 25 bases between them. The CDR3 bases are TGTGCCAGCAGGGCCCCCTTGCCCAACGGGGTTATAAATGAGCAGTTCTTC. This gives the protein CASRAPLPNGVINEQFF. Together with reference TRBV28 and TRBJ2-1, the CDR3 gives the full variable domain: DVKVTQSSRYLVKRTGEKVFLECVQDMDHENMFWYRQDPGLGLRLIYFSYDVKMKEKGDIPEGYSVSREKKERFSLILESASTNQTSMYLCASRAPLPNGVINEQFFGPGTRLTVL.

This CDR3 reads CASSMFPPGQGNTEAFF. The CDR3 region has the DNA TGTGCCAGTAGTATGTTCCCGCCGGGGCAGGGGAACACTGAAGCTTTCTTT. The chain couples TRBV19 to TRBJ1-1; perhaps TRBD1 as D (5 bases). The CDR3 has 17 residues. Germline V CDR1 and CDR2: LNHDA, SQIVND (reference sequence). Trimming took off 3 bases at V and 1 base at J, with 18 bases between the two ends.

This clonotype was recorded at least ten times. The rearrangement links TRBV20-1 to TRBJ2-5; D is unclear. Trimming removed 7 bases at V and 9 bases at J, with 24 bases between. Germline V CDR1 and CDR2: DFQATT, SNEGSKA (reference sequence). The CDR3 extends over 14 amino acids. The CDR3 reads CSGCLESASKAQYF. The CDR3 DNA is TGCAGTGGTTGTCTTGAGTCCGCATCCAAGGCCCAGTACTTC.

This clonotype appeared many times. This chain joins TRBV11-2 and TRBJ2-1; TRBD1 might be the D (5 bases). CDR1 SGHAT and CDR2 FQNNGV come from the germline V gene. The V gene lost 5 bases and the J gene lost 3 bases, with 11 bases spanning the gap. This CDR3 has 14 residues. The CDR3 bases are TGTGCCAGCAGCCCCAGGACAAGCTACAATGAGCAGTTCTTC. As protein: CASSPRTSYNEQFF.

This clonotype was found many times. The V gene is TRBV5-1, the J gene TRBJ1-6, with 7 bases identical to TRBD1. The CDR3 runs to 16 residues. V lost 2 bases and J lost 6; bases outside the gene matches: 8. Germline CDR1 and CDR2: SGHRS and YFSETQ. Here the CDR3 DNA reads TGCGCCAGCAGCTTATCCGGGACAGACAGTAATTCACCCCTCCACTTT. Its translation is CASSLSGTDSNSPLHF.

This clonotype occurred many times. This chain connects TRBV20-1 to TRBJ1-2; 11 nucleotides match TRBD1. Germline V gene sequence: CDR1 DFQATT, CDR2 SNEGSKA (reference sequence). Trimming took 0 bases from V and 8 from J; bases not matched to a gene: 8. CDR3 size: 15 residues. The CDR3 DNA is TGCAGTGCTAGAGAGGCCGGACAGGGGGCGGGGGGCTACACCTTC. It yields the protein CSAREAGQGAGGYTF.

In its sample, this clonotype was seen many times. For the CDR3, the DNA is TGTGCCAGCTCACCCCCGGACAGGGCTAGCACAGATACGCAGTATTTT. Its translation is CASSPPDRASTDTQYF. The genes are TRBV18 and TRBJ2-3; 8 nucleotides line up with TRBD1. V lost 3 bases and J lost 0; bases outside the gene matches: 5. The germline CDR1 and CDR2 sequences are KGHSH and LQKENI. The CDR3 loop spans 16 amino acids.

This clonotype has a count of ten or more. The chain carries TRBV2 and TRBJ2-7, with D perhaps assigned TRBD1 or TRBD2 (5 bases each). The CDR3 loop spans 13 amino acids. CDR1 and CDR2 (germline): SNHLY, FYNNEI. With 6 bases removed from V and 5 bases from J, the gap between germline ends came to 14 bases. CDR3 DNA sequence: TGTGCCAGCAGAGGGACGGGTCCCCACGAGCAGTACTTC. Protein sequence: CASRGTGPHEQYF.

This clonotype was detected many times. This sequence joins TRBV24-1 and TRBJ1-2; D not resolved. V was cut by 4 bases and J by 8 bases, with 13 bases left in between. The length of the CDR3 is 13 residues. CDR1 and CDR2 from the germline V gene are KGHDR and SFDVKD. The CDR3, as DNA: TGTGCCACCAGTGACCGTCGGTCGCAGGGCTACACCTTC. This encodes CATSDRRSQGYTF.

Only a few counts were recorded for this clonotype. This could be a read error, since a much larger clone is one nucleotide away. The chain combines TRBV11-1 with TRBJ1-1, with D possibly being TRBD1 (6 bases). The germline V gene encodes CDR1 SGHAT and CDR2 FQDESV (reference sequence). The CDR3 is 15 residues long. The CDR3 spells CASTLRTAMNTEAFF. The CDR3 DNA sequence: TGTGCCAGCACCTTAAGGACAGCCATGAACACTGAAGCTTTCTTT.

This clonotype showed up many times. The V gene is TRBV20-1, the J gene TRBJ2-7, with TRBD2 matching 8 bases. This CDR3 spans 13 amino acids. V shed 2 bases, J shed 6 bases, and the junction held 6 bases outside the gene matches. The germline V gene has CDR1 DFQATT and CDR2 SNEGSKA (reference sequence). CDR3 bases: TGCAGTGCTAGAACGCGGGAGGTTGGCGAGCAGTACTTC. It codes for CSARTREVGEQYF.

Concerning this clonotype: Relative to the germline gene, one junction end is altered; a read error may explain this. The rearrangement uses TRBV28 and TRBJ2-2; 10 nucleotides match TRBD1. Per germline, CDR1 MDHEN and CDR2 SYDVKM. The CDR3 consists of 17 residues. The CDR3 is CAGSSRRDRGHDGELFF. DNA of the CDR3: TGTGCCGGCAGTTCTCGGCGTGACAGGGGGCATGACGGGGAGCTGTTTTTT.

This clonotype was seen only a few times. V usage is TRBV4-3 and J usage is TRBJ1-1; D unclear. The length of the CDR3 is 15 residues. V lost 0 bases to trimming and J lost 1 base, with 9 bases between them. CDR1 is LGHNA, CDR2 YSLEER, per germline. The CDR3 loop reads CASSQEEGWNTEAFF. CDR3 DNA sequence: TGCGCCAGCAGCCAAGAGGAGGGTTGGAACACTGAAGCTTTCTTT.

A word on this clonotype: A much larger clone lies a single base off, so this may be a read error. The chain uses TRBV25-1 and TRBJ2-1; 8 bases agree with TRBD1. The CDR3 has 15 residues. CDR1 MGHDK and CDR2 SYGVNS come from the germline V gene. V was clipped by 2 bases and J by 9 bases; unmatched bases: 9. CDR3 residues: CASSERQGLSSEQFF. In DNA form, the CDR3 reads TGTGCCAGCAGTGAAAGACAGGGGTTAAGCAGTGAGCAGTTCTTC.

In its sample, this clonotype was seen many times. One end of the junction varies from germline; a read error may be responsible. The DNA for the CDR3 is TGTGCCAGCAGTGACTCCGACGAGCAGTACTTC. It encodes CASSDSDEQYF. The genes are TRBV28 and TRBJ2-7; D remains unclear. CDR1 and CDR2 (germline): MDHEN, SYDVKM. There are 11 residues in the CDR3.

This clonotype was found many times. The rearrangement joins TRBV15 to TRBJ2-7; TRBD2 might be the D (5 bases). V lost 0 bases and J 6 bases, leaving 12 bases between the germline ends. The germline CDR1 and CDR2 sequences are LNHNV and YYDKDF (reference sequence). The CDR3 has 14 residues. As DNA, the CDR3 is TGTGCCACCAGCAGAGAGCCAGGAGGTCTCGAGCAGTACTTC. Amino acids: CATSREPGGLEQYF.

In this sample, this clonotype turned up a few times. A read error may explain this, as a much larger clone is one base away. The V and J genes are TRBV6-2 or TRBV6-3 and TRBJ1-5; D ambiguous. Germline values: CDR1 MNHEY, CDR2 SVGEGT. Trimming took 6 bases from V and 2 from J, leaving 20 bases between them. This CDR3 comprises 17 residues. The CDR3 DNA reads as TGTGCCAGCAGCCCTAGTCCGCGGCAGTACGGCAATCAGCCCCAGCATTTT. Translation gives CASSPSPRQYGNQPQHF.

CDR3 coding DNA: TGCGCCAGCAGCCCCCTGACAGGGGGCAACGAGCAGTACTTC. This translates into CASSPLTGGNEQYF. The rearrangement uses TRBV4-1 and TRBJ2-7; 10 bases line up with TRBD1. Losses at the gene ends were 4 bases for V and 5 bases for J; bases not matched to a gene: 5. Germline V gene sequence: CDR1 MGHRA, CDR2 YSYEKL. This CDR3 is 14 amino acids long.

This clonotype was counted at least ten times. The chain recombines TRBV28 with TRBJ2-7; 8 bases match TRBD1. The V gene's germline CDR1 is MDHEN and CDR2 SYDVKM. The junction had 9 bases not matched to a gene; V was cut back by 5 bases and J by 3 bases. This CDR3 region has 15 residues. The CDR3 spells CASSIRQGTLYEQYF. CDR3 DNA sequence: TGTGCCAGCAGTATAAGACAGGGGACCCTCTACGAGCAGTACTTC.